This T cell receptor beta chain derives from a study of T cells in Graves' hyperthyroidism and ophthalmopathy. This clonotype was counted many times. Antigen unknown. From RNA transcripts, TCR beta CDR3 regions were amplified. TCR CDR3 regions were first amplified by RT-PCR with HTBI primers. One entry per CDR3 protein, called by TCRdb with MiXCR from the multiplex PCR reads. The sample yields approximately 510,000 distinct CDR3 sequences, 40% to 50% seen once. Study conclusions and caveats: Most expanded thyroid clonotypes above 0.001 also appeared in blood.

The diagnoses drew upon clinical symptoms, serum thyroxine and TRAb, thyroid ultrasound and orbital computed tomography. The junction had 1 base not matched to a gene; V was cut back by 3 bases and J by 4 bases. There are 14 residues in the CDR3. Germline lookup yields CDR1 SGHTA and CDR2 FQGNSA. The source material was peripheral blood or thyroid tissue (not recorded which). The chain is built from TRBV7-2 and TRBJ1-2, with 11 bases fitting TRBD1. The receptor's source is an adult woman with Graves' disease, either hyperthyroidism or ophthalmopathy (not recorded which). CDR3 nucleotide sequence: TGTGCCAGCAGCTTCGGACAGGGGGCCTATGGCTACACCTTC. Protein: CASSFGQGAYGYTF. Based on the CDR3 plus reference TRBV7-2 and TRBJ1-2, the full variable domain is GAGVSQSPSNKVTEKGKDVELRCDPISGHTALYWYRQSLGQGLEFLIYFQGNSAPDKSGLPSDRFSAERTGGSVSTLTIQRTQQEDSAVYLCASSFGQGAYGYTFGSGTRLTVV.